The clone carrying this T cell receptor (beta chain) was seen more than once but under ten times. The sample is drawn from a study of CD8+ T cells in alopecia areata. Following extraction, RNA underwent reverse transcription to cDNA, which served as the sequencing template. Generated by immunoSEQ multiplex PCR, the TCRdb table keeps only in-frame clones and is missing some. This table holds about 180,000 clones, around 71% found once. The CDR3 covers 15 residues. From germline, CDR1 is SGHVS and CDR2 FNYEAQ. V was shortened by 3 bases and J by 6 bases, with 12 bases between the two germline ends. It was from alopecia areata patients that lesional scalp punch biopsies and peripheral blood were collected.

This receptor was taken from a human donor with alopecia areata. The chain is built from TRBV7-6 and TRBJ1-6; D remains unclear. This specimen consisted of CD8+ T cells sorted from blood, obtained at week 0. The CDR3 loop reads CASSFRSGFNSPLHF. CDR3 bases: TGTGCCAGCAGCTTCCGTTCTGGGTTTAATTCACCCCTCCACTTT.